The next 14 T cell receptor beta chains were all read from a single sample in a study of blood T cell repertoires in COVID-19. The data were produced by immunoSEQ multiplex PCR, yet TCRdb's version contains in-frame clones alone and is incomplete. This table holds about 100,000 clones, over 75% found once. The specimen sequenced was peripheral blood. Every receptor here comes from a man younger than 45 in a cohort sampled during active COVID-19.

V usage is TRBV5-1 and J usage is TRBJ2-7; 11 positions match TRBD1. The junction had 17 bases not matched to a gene; V was cut back by 3 bases and J by 6 bases. The CDR3 loop spans 18 amino acids. The V gene's germline CDR1 is SGHRS and CDR2 YFSETQ. The CDR3 spells CASSWKPGQGGGPGEQYF. The CDR3 bases are TGCGCCAGCAGCTGGAAACCGGGACAGGGGGGGGGCCCGGGCGAGCAGTACTTC. Together with reference TRBV5-1 and TRBJ2-7, the CDR3 gives the full variable domain: KAGVTQTPRYLIKTRGQQVTLSCSPISGHRSVSWYQQTPGQGLQFLFEYFSETQRNKGNFPGRFSGRQFSNSRSEMNVSTLELGDSALYLCASSWKPGQGGGPGEQYFGPGTRLTVT.

This clone has a handful of counts. CDR3 DNA sequence: TGCGCCAGCAGCCCTCCTGGGGGCTCCTCCTACAATGAGCAGTTCTTC. This codes for CASSPPGGSSYNEQFF. The J gene is TRBJ2-1, the V gene TRBV4-1, with D possibly TRBD1 on 6 matching bases. This CDR3 is built from 16 residues. The ends were cut back, 4 bases at V and 0 bases at J, with 13 bases in the middle. Germline CDR1 MGHRA, CDR2 YSYEKL.

CDR3 DNA: TGTGCCAGCAGTTTTCCAGAAAACACCGGGGAGCTGTTTTTT. Amino acid sequence: CASSFPENTGELFF. The genes are TRBV6-5 and TRBJ2-2; D not certain. From germline, CDR1 is MNHEY and CDR2 SVGAGI. The CDR3 length is 14 residues. Deletions cut 4 bases from V and 2 bases from J, with 8 bases between.

The V and J genes are TRBV29-1 and TRBJ1-2; a possible D gene is TRBD1 (5 bases). CDR1 and CDR2 from the germline V gene are SQVTM and ANQGSEA. The V and J ends lost 4 bases and 5 bases respectively, with 8 bases between them. The CDR3 runs 11 residues. CDR3 protein: CSVVTEYGYTF. In nucleotides, the CDR3 is TGCAGCGTTGTGACAGAATATGGCTACACCTTC. Using reference TRBV29-1 and TRBJ1-2 for the parts outside the CDR3, the full variable domain is SAVISQKPSRDICQRGTSLTIQCQVDSQVTMMFWYRQQPGQSLTLIATANQGSEATYESGFVIDKFPISRPNLTFSTLTVSNMSPEDSSIYLCSVVTEYGYTFGSGTRLTVV.

This clone was detected once. V is TRBV7-9 and J is TRBJ1-2; the D gene is possibly TRBD1 (5 bases). The CDR3 has 14 residues. CDR1 and CDR2 from the germline V gene are SEHNR and FQNEAQ (reference sequence). V lost 3 bases, J lost 5 bases, and 13 bases lay in between. The CDR3: CASSFDGGAYGYTF. CDR3 nucleotide sequence: TGTGCCAGCAGCTTCGATGGAGGGGCTTATGGCTACACCTTC. Supplemented by reference TRBV7-9 and TRBJ1-2, the full variable domain reads DTGVSQNPRHKITKRGQNVTFRCDPISEHNRLYWYRQTLGQGPEFLTYFQNEAQLEKSRLLSDRFSAERPKGSFSTLEIQRTEQGDSAMYLCASSFDGGAYGYTFGSGTRLTVV.

The chain employs TRBV11-2 and TRBJ2-3, with 11 bases lining up with TRBD2. The germline CDR1 and CDR2 sequences are SGHAT and FQNNGV. Unmatched junction bases numbered 9, after V lost 1 base and J lost 0 bases. The CDR3 contains 19 residues. CDR3 nucleotide sequence: TGTGCCAGCAGCTTAGCTCCCGCTAGCGGGGGGAAGAGCACAGATACGCAGTATTTT. Encoded protein: CASSLAPASGGKSTDTQYF. Drawing the rest from reference TRBV11-2 and TRBJ2-3, the complete variable domain is EAGVAQSPRYKIIEKRQSVAFWCNPISGHATLYWYQQILGQGPKLLIQFQNNGVVDDSQLPKDRFSAERLKGVDSTLKIQPAKLEDSAVYLCASSLAPASGGKSTDTQYFGPGTRLTVL.

V usage is TRBV6-5 and J usage is TRBJ1-2, with D hard to call. CDR1 and CDR2 from the germline V gene are MNHEY and SVGAGI. V shed 6 bases and J shed 5 bases, with 7 bases lying between them. The CDR3 spans 11 residues. CDR3 DNA: TGTGCCAGCAGGTCGGGGTATGGCTACACCTTC. Protein sequence: CASRSGYGYTF.

In this sample, this clone turned up a few times. This chain uses TRBV2 with TRBJ2-5; 7 positions agree with TRBD2. The CDR3 extends over 13 amino acids. Per germline, CDR1 SNHLY and CDR2 FYNNEI. J gave up 0 bases and V 8 bases, and 3 bases lay outside the gene matches. CDR3 DNA: TGTGCCAGCTCTCTAGCGGACCAAGAGACCCAGTACTTC. Protein: CASSLADQETQYF.

This clone was detected once. The chain uses TRBV5-1 and TRBJ2-3, with D possibly being TRBD1 (6 bases). The germline CDR1 and CDR2 sequences are SGHRS and YFSETQ. This CDR3 contains 15 residues. Trimming cost V 3 bases and J 3 bases, with 14 bases left between them. DNA of the CDR3: TGCGCCAGCAGCTCTGAGGGACAAGCGACAGATACGCAGTATTTT. Translating it yields CASSSEGQATDTQYF.

A single count supports this clone. The chain is built from TRBV6-5 and TRBJ2-5; 7 bases match TRBD2. Trimming removed 2 bases from V and 5 bases from J; junction bases left unmatched: 5. CDR1 and CDR2 from the germline V gene are MNHEY and SVGAGI. CDR3 length: 14 residues. The CDR3 coding sequence is TGTGCCAGCAGTTACATGGCGGGGGTGGAGACCCAGTACTTC. The encoded protein is CASSYMAGVETQYF.

This chain links TRBV7-8 with TRBJ2-3, with no clear D. Germline CDR1 is SGHVS and CDR2 is FQNEAQ. The CDR3 sequence is 13 residues long. Trimming took 5 bases from V and 0 from J, leaving 6 bases between them. Here the CDR3 reads CASSPLSTDTQYF. The CDR3 DNA follows: TGTGCCAGCAGCCCACTTAGCACAGATACGCAGTATTTT.

This clone was counted once. The rearrangement uses TRBV2 and TRBJ1-3; tentatively, D is TRBD1 (6 bases). The length of the CDR3 is 16 residues. V lost 0 bases and J lost 4, with 13 bases in between. Germline V gene sequence: CDR1 SNHLY, CDR2 FYNNEI. In nucleotides, the CDR3 is TGTGCCAGCAGTGAAGCGCAGGGGCTTGGGGGAAACACCATATATTTT. As protein: CASSEAQGLGGNTIYF. Looking up the rest from reference TRBV2 and TRBJ1-3 gives the full variable domain: EPEVTQTPSHQVTQMGQEVILRCVPISNHLYFYWYRQILGQKVEFLVSFYNNEISEKSEIFDDQFSVERPDGSNFTLKIRSTKLEDSAMYFCASSEAQGLGGNTIYFGEGSWLTVV.

The rearrangement uses TRBV6-1 and TRBJ1-2, with 9 nucleotides matching TRBD1. The CDR3 has 15 amino acids. After removal of 1 base from V and 7 bases from J, the junction contained 7 bases not matched to a gene. CDR1 and CDR2 (germline): MNHNS, SASEGT. This CDR3 reads CASSEEGQGTGGYTF. The DNA for the CDR3 is TGTGCCAGCAGTGAAGAAGGACAGGGGACGGGTGGCTACACCTTC.

The chain employs TRBV23-1 and TRBJ2-1; 9 nucleotides align to TRBD2. TRBV23-1 is marked as an open reading frame, function uncertain. V lost 1 base and J lost 5; bases outside the gene matches: 6. The CDR3 length is 16 residues. The CDR3 reads CASSQLCGGEDNEQFF. In nucleotides, the CDR3 is TGCGCCAGCAGTCAATTGTGCGGGGGGGAAGACAATGAGCAGTTCTTC.